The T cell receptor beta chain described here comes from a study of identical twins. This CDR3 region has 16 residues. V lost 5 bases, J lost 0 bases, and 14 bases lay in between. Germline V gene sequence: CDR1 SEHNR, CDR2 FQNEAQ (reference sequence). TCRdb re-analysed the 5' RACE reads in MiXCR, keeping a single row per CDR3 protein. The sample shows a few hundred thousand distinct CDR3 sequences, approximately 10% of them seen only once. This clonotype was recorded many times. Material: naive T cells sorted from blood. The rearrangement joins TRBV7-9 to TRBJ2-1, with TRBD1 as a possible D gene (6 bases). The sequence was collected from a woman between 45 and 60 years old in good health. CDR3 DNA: TGTGCCAGCAGCCCCTCCCAGGGGCGCTCCTACAATGAGCAGTTCTTC. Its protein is CASSPSQGRSYNEQFF.